This T cell receptor beta chain was documented in a study of T-cell memory formation after mild COVID-19 (dated by TCRdb to about 2021). In terms of the full investigation: TCR sequence clusters from the two donors were largely donor specific. Two young, previously healthy adult volunteers made up the cohort, one male and one female. In two donors, T-cell clones that expanded and contracted after mild COVID-19 were followed by sequencing TCRalpha and TCRbeta repertoires longitudinally. The paper as a whole reports these results and caveats: The study covered only a couple of mild cases, and larger cohorts including severe cases with pre-infection samples were considered necessary. Some responding clones were detected in pre-infection memory, which suggested that pre-existing cross-reactive memory T cells had joined the SARS-CoV-2 response. Clones that contracted from day 15 to 85 showed balanced CD4/CD8 phenotypes, whereas a second wave of clones that expanded from day 15 to 37 leaned towards CD4+. SARS-CoV-2 specificity was not confirmed for the second-wave clones peaking on day 37. Contracting CD4+ clones appeared mostly in the CM and EM memory subsets, whereas CD8+ clones were enriched in EMRA.

CDR1 is given as LGHNA and CDR2 as YNFKEQ, both from the germline V gene. The CDR3 contains 15 residues, cysteine and phenylalanine counted. Only the CDR3 portion is preserved as DNA: 45 bases, with reading frame beginning at the first base. V is clipped by 0 bases and J by 4 bases, and the sequence between their germline boundaries is 12 bases long. Ficoll-Paque density gradient centrifugation was the method used to isolate PBMCs. About this clonotype: Its antigen remains unidentified. Per-base quality was not reported, and no clone a single base away is much larger than it.

The data were produced on an Illumina NovaSeq 6000. TCRalpha and TCRbeta cDNA libraries were constructed by 5'RACE with constant-segment primers, with sample barcodes and unique molecular identifiers being introduced. Trizol reagent was used to extract RNA from every sample. Amplification of the libraries took two PCR steps, and the second step added a second sample barcode plus Illumina TruSeq adapters. The libraries were sequenced on an Illumina NovaSeq using 2 x 150 bp paired-end reads. The paper's processing steps were these. Reads were demultiplexed and collapsed into UMI-guided consensus sequences with migec v1.2.7. Using mixcr v2.1.11, the UMI consensuses were aligned to TRA and TRB V and J templates and assembled into clonotypes. A clonotype was counted as expanded or contracted only when both edgeR and NoisET called the clonotype significant, with the noise models trained on biological replicates. For edgeR calls, the cutoffs were a false discovery rate-adjusted p below 0.01 and a log2 fold-change threshold of 1. As an exploratory analysis of dynamics, max-normalized trajectories of the 1000 most abundant clonotypes were examined with PCA combined with hierarchical clustering. The CD4 or CD8 phenotype of responding clones was assigned using the separately sequenced CD4+ and CD8+ repertoires. TCRdb handled the public reads itself, with Q25 trimming in fastp and clone calling in MiXCR, and kept productive beta chains. Each entry merges the rows of one CDR3 protein and shows their most common DNA and genes. The V and J calls here are based on TCRdb, not the publication. Present in this sample are tens of thousands of distinct CDR3 sequences, approximately 9% of which were seen just once. The top ten constitute about 1.1% of the sample.

The sequenced sample consisted of PBMCs or a T cell subset sorted from them (not recorded which). The origin of this receptor is a man aged 18 to 35 who had mild COVID-19 (a few samples of this study predate the infection). The sample titles of this study are shuffled in the database, so cell type and time point are left out; the donor was told from shared clones. Recombination joined TRBV4-2 with TRBJ1-2, with TRBD1 as a weak D call on 5 bases. The CDR3 reads CASSQDKGTIYGYTF. In nucleotide form, the sequence is TGTGCCAGCAGCCAAGATAAGGGGACGATCTATGGCTACACCTTC.